This entry is about one T cell receptor beta chain. The antigen this receptor binds is unknown. One base away there is no much larger clone; base qualities are not given. The CDR3 measures 15 amino acids from cysteine to phenylalanine. Here the CDR3 DNA is all that survives: 45 bases in frame from base 1. V lost 2 bases and J lost 2 bases; the stretch between them is 13 bases long. Looking up the germline V gene yields CDR1 LGHNA and CDR2 YSLEER. This entry comes from a study of human T cells and chemical hapten exposure (dated by TCRdb to 2020 to 2022). Describing the broader study: Libraries were pooled for sequencing, and variation in per-sample TCR yields was attributed mainly to small differences in library volumes within the pool. Each blood RNA sample was used to sequence both TCR alpha and TCR beta chains. In alopecia patients, the study followed how the peripheral blood TCR repertoire changed in vivo over primary and secondary sensitization to diphenylcyclopropenone (DPC), a hapten. Results and caveats for the whole study, not just this receptor: After repeated subsampling, changes were observed in the strength of the expansion versus patch-test correlation and in the threshold at which the correlation became significant. DPC sensitization did not change how many TCRs were above 1 in 1000 frequency, and no evidence was found of alterations in global repertoire structure.

The library was made by 5' RACE. Sequenced on an Illumina MiSeq. During library preparation, unique molecular identifiers were attached to individual cDNA molecules so that TCRs could be counted in a quantitative, reproducible way. On the study's bioinformatics: A median of roughly 99,000 TCRs per sample was observed, with a range of roughly 23,224 to 700,000. V, J and CDR3 annotation of the TCR reads was carried out using the Decombinator software suite. Every sample was subsampled to the same number of TCRs (28,000) for the PS versus PT1 abundance plots. TCRs were defined as expanded if absent before sensitization and observed at least eight times at the 2-week time point. TCRdb took the public reads, trimmed them with fastp at Q25, ran MiXCR for clone calling and kept in-frame beta chains. Every distinct CDR3 protein forms one entry, paired with its most common genes and DNA. The V and J calls and clone size come from TCRdb's table, not from the authors' own analysis. The table for this sample lists 81,000 or so distinct CDR3 sequences; roughly 7.7% of them were counted only once. Around 2% of the sample lies in the top ten.

Total RNA was extracted from unfractionated whole blood that had been collected in Tempus Blood RNA tubes. A handful of healthy volunteers acted as controls for TCR sequencing and had blood drawn at day 0, 2 weeks and 6 weeks. The origin of this receptor is a male donor in good health. The rearrangement combines TRBV4-3 with TRBJ2-7; the best D guess is TRBD1, with 6 bases matching. The sequenced DNA is TGCGCCAGCAGCCAAACAGGGTCCGATACCTACGAGCAGTACTTC. This is translated as CASSQTGSDTYEQYF.